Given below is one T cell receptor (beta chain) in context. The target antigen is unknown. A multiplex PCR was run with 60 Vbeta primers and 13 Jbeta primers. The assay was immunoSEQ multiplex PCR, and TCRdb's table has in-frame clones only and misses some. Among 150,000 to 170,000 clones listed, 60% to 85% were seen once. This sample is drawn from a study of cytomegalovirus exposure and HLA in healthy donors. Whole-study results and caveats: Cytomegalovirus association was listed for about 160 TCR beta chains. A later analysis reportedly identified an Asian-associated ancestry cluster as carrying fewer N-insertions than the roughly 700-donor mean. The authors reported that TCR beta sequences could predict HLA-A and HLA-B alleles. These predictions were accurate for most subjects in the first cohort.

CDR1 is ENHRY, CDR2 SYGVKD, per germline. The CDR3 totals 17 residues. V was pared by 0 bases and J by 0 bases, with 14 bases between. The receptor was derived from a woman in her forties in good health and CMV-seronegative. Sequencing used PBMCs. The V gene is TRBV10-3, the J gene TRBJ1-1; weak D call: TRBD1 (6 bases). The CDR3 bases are TGTGCCATCAGTGAGTCGACGACAGGAATGATGAACACTGAAGCTTTCTTT. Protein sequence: CAISESTTGMMNTEAFF.